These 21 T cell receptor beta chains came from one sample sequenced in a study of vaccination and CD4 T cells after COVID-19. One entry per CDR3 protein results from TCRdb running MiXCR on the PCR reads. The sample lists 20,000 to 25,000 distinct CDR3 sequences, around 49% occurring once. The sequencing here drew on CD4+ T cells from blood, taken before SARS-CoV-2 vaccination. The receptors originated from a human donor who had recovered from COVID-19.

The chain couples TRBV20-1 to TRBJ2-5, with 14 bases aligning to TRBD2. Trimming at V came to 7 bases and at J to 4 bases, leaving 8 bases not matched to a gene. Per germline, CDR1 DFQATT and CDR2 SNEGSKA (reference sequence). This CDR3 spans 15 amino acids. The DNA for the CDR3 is TGCAGTGTTCCGCCCGGGACTAGCGGGAGAGAGACCCAGTACTTC. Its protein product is CSVPPGTSGRETQYF.

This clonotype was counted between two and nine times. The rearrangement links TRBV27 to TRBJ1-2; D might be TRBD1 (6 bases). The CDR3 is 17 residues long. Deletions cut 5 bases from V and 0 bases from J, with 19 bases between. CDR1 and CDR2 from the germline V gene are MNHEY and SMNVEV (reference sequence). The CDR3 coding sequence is TGTGCCAGCAGTCTTACCCGCGCACAGGGAGCTAACTATGGCTACACCTTC. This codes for CASSLTRAQGANYGYTF.

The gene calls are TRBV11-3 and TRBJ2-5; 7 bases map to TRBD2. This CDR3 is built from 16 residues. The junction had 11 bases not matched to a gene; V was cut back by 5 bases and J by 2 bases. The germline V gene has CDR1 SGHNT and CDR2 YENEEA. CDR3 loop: CASSAGRREEQETQYF. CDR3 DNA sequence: TGTGCCAGCAGCGCCGGGAGGCGCGAGGAACAAGAGACCCAGTACTTC.

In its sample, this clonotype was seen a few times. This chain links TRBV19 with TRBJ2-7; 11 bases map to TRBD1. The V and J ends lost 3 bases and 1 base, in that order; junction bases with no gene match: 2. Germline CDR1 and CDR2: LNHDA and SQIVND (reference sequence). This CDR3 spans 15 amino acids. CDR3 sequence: CASSIGTGGSYEQYF. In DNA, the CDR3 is TGTGCCAGTAGTATTGGGACAGGGGGATCCTACGAGCAGTACTTC. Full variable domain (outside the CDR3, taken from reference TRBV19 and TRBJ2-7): DGGITQSPKYLFRKEGQNVTLSCEQNLNHDAMYWYRQDPGQGLRLIYYSQIVNDFQKGDIAEGYSVSREKKESFPLTVTSAQKNPTAFYLCASSIGTGGSYEQYFGPGTRLTVT.

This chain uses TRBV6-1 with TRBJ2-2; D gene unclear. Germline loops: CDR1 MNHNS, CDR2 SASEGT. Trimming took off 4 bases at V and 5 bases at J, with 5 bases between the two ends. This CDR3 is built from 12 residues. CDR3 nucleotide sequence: TGTGCCAGCAGTGGACCTACCGGGGAGCTGTTTTTT. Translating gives CASSGPTGELFF.

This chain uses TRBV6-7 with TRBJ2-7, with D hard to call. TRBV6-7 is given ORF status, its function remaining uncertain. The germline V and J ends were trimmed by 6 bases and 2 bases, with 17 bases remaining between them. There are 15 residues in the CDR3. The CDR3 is CASSVLGPSPYEQYF. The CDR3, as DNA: TGTGCCAGCAGCGTCTTGGGTCCGAGTCCCTACGAGCAGTACTTC.

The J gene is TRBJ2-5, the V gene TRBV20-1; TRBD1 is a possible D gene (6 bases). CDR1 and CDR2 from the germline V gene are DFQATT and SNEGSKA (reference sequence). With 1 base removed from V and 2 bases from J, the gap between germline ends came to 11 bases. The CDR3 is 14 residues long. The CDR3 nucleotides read TGCAGTGCTAGAGTCAACAGGGTGCAAGAGACCCAGTACTTC. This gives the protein CSARVNRVQETQYF.

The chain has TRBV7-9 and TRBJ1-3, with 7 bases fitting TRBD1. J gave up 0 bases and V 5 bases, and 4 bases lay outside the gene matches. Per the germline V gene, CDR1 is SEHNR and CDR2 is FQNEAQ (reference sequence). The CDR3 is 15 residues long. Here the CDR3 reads CASSAGTDSGNTIYF. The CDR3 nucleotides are TGTGCCAGCAGCGCTGGGACAGACTCTGGAAACACCATATATTTT.

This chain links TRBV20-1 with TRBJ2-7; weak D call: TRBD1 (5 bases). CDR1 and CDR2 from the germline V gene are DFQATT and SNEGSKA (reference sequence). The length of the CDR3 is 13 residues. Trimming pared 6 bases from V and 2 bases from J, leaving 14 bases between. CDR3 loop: CSAVEQVTYEQYF. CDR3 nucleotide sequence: TGCAGTGCCGTAGAACAGGTCACCTACGAGCAGTACTTC.

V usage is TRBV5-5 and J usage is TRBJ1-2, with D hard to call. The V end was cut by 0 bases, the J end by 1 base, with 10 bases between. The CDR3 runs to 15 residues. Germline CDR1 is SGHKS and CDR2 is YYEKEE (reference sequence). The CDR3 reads CASSLGQRLNYGYTF. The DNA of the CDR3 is TGTGCCAGCAGCTTGGGGCAGAGGCTTAACTATGGCTACACCTTC.

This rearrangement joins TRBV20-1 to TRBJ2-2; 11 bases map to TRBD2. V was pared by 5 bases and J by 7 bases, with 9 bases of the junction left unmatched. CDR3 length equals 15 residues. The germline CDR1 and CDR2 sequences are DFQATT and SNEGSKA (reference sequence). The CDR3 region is CSADVAGGPDGELFF. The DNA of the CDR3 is TGCAGTGCTGACGTAGCGGGAGGGCCCGACGGGGAGCTGTTTTTT.

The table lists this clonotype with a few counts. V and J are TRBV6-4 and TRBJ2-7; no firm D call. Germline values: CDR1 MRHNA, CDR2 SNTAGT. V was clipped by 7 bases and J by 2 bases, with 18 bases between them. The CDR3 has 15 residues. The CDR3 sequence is CASTGVGRHTYEQYF. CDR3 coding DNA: TGTGCCAGCACTGGTGTTGGACGACACACCTACGAGCAGTACTTC.

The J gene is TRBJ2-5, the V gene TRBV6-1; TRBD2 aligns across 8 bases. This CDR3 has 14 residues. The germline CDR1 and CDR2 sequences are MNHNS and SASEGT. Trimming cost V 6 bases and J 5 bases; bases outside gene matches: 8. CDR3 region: CASRIPGGGETQYF. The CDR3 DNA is TGTGCCAGCAGAATCCCCGGGGGGGGTGAGACCCAGTACTTC.

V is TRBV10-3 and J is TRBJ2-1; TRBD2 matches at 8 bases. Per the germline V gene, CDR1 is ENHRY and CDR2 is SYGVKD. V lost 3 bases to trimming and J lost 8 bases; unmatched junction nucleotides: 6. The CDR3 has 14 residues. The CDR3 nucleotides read TGTGCCATCAGTGATACAAGCGGGAGCGATGAGCAGTTCTTC. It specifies CAISDTSGSDEQFF.

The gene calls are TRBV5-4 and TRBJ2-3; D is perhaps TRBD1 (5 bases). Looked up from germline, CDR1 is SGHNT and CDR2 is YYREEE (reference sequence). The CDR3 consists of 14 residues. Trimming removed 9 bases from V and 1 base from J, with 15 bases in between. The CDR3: CATQDSWGTDTQYF. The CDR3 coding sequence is TGTGCCACTCAAGACAGTTGGGGCACAGATACGCAGTATTTT.

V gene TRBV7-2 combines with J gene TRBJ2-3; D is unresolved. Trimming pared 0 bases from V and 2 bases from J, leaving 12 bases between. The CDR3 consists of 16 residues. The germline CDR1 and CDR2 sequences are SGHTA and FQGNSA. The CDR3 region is CASSLAGISPTDTQYF. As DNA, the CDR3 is TGTGCCAGCAGCTTAGCGGGAATAAGCCCCACAGATACGCAGTATTTT.

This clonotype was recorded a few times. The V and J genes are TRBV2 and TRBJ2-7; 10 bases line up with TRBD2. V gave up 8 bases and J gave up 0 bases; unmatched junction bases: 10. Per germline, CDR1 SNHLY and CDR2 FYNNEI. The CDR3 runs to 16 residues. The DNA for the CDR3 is TGTGCCAGCTCCGACCCTAGCGGGAGATCCTCCTACGAGCAGTACTTC. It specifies CASSDPSGRSSYEQYF.

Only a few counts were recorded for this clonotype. CDR3 nucleotide sequence: TGCAGTGGGGAAGGCGACAGTACCAATTCACCCCTCCACTTT. Translating it yields CSGEGDSTNSPLHF. This chain links TRBV20-1 with TRBJ1-6; D might be TRBD1 (5 bases). V dropped 7 bases and J dropped 7 bases, with 17 bases sitting between them. The CDR3 is 14 residues long. Germline CDR1 reads DFQATT; CDR2 reads SNEGSKA (reference sequence).

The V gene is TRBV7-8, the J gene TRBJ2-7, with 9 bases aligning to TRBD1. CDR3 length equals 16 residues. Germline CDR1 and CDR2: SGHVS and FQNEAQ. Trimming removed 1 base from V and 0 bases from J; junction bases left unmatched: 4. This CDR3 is CASSLGRDRASYEQYF. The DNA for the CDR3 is TGTGCCAGCAGCTTAGGAAGGGACAGGGCCTCCTACGAGCAGTACTTC.

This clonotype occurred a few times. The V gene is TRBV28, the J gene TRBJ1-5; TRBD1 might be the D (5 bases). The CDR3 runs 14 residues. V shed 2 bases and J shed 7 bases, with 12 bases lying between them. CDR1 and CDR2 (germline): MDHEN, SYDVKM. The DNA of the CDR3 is TGTGCCAGCAGTTTAGGGGGTGATGGACAGCCCCAGCATTTT. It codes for CASSLGGDGQPQHF.

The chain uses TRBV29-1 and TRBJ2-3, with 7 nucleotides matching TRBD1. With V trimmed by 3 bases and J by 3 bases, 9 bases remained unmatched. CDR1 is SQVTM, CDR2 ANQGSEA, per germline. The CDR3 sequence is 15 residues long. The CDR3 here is CSVEDPRQGTDTQYF. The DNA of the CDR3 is TGCAGCGTTGAGGACCCGCGACAGGGAACAGATACGCAGTATTTT.